This TCR beta chain came from a study of cytomegalovirus exposure and HLA in healthy donors. The donors belonged to the approximately 130-subject validation cohort, separate from the 666-subject first cohort. Remarks on this clone: Antigen unknown.

Measured with immunoSEQ multiplex PCR; TCRdb has only the in-frame clones, and not every one. The repertoire holds roughly 150,000 clones, with roughly 96% as singletons. Germline values: CDR1 MNHEY, CDR2 SVGAGI. V was trimmed by 5 bases and J by 3 bases, leaving 13 bases between them. The CDR3 is made up of 14 amino acids. Study-wide points: Reports indicated that the classifier achieved high specificity and sensitivity in diagnosing cytomegalovirus status.

The chain has TRBV6-5 and TRBJ1-1; D is perhaps TRBD1 (5 bases). The sequence was collected from a young woman in good health and CMV-seronegative. The sequenced sample was PBMCs. The CDR3 is CASSRRVGDTEAFF. The CDR3 region has the DNA TGTGCCAGCAGTAGAAGAGTAGGGGACACTGAAGCTTTCTTT.